These 2 T cell receptor beta chains were sequenced from one sample in a study of beta chain features in type 1 diabetes. The study reverse transcribed the entire isolated RNA, so it sequenced expressed TCRB transcripts. The repertoire was sequenced with immunoSEQ multiplex PCR; TCRdb's copy has only in-frame clones and lacks some. The table records 130,000 or so clones, 7% to 10% of them present only once. The sequenced sample consisted of central memory CD4+ T cells from blood. All receptors come from a man between 18 and 29 years old in good health.

This clone was seen more than once but under ten times. The gene calls are TRBV9 and TRBJ2-1; 8 bases match TRBD1. This CDR3 spans 16 amino acids. V gave up 3 bases and J gave up 2 bases; unmatched junction bases: 7. The V gene's germline CDR1 is SGDLS and CDR2 YYNGEE. CDR3 protein: CASSAIGQGTYNEQFF. CDR3 in DNA: TGTGCCAGCAGCGCCATCGGACAGGGAACCTACAATGAGCAGTTCTTC.

This clone showed up just a few times. The J gene is TRBJ2-7, the V gene TRBV28; TRBD1 matches at 7 bases. The CDR3 runs 15 residues. Germline assignment: CDR1 MDHEN and CDR2 SYDVKM. Trimming at V came to 5 bases and at J to 2 bases, leaving 9 bases not matched to a gene. The CDR3 is CASSLPRDSTYEQYF. In DNA, the CDR3 is TGTGCCAGCAGTCTCCCCCGGGACAGCACCTACGAGCAGTACTTC.